Listed here are 20 T cell receptor beta chains from one sample, sequenced in a study of T cell responses to AZD1222 COVID-19 vaccine. Sequencing used immunoSEQ multiplex PCR; TCRdb keeps in-frame clones, though not all of them. The data contain around 130,000 clones, just under 95% of them singletons. The specimen comprised peripheral blood, sampled on day 0 of AZD1222 vaccination. These receptors came from an adult in good health.

The V call is TRBV30, the J call TRBJ1-2, with a weak D call TRBD1 (5 bases). V shed 8 bases and J shed 5 bases, with 12 bases lying between them. Per germline, CDR1 GTSNPN and CDR2 SVGIG (reference sequence). The CDR3 is 11 residues long. This CDR3 is CAPGRPYGYTF. The CDR3 DNA follows: TGTGCCCCGGGACGCCCATATGGCTACACCTTC.

The rearrangement links TRBV2 to TRBJ1-2; D is ambiguous. Germline values: CDR1 SNHLY, CDR2 FYNNEI. The V and J ends lost 4 bases and 6 bases respectively, with 12 bases between them. The CDR3 runs to 13 residues. The CDR3 sequence: CASSAFTVDGYTF. The CDR3 region has the DNA TGTGCCAGCAGTGCATTCACAGTAGATGGCTACACCTTC.

The J gene is TRBJ1-2, the V gene TRBV11-2, with 7 positions matching TRBD1. Trimming cost V 4 bases and J 7 bases; bases outside gene matches: 0. CDR3 length equals 11 residues. Germline V gene lookup returns CDR1 SGHAT and CDR2 FQNNGV. This CDR3 reads CASSYRGGYTF. CDR3 nucleotide sequence: TGTGCCAGCAGCTACAGGGGTGGCTACACCTTC.

The V and J genes are TRBV19 and TRBJ1-2; 10 nucleotides line up with TRBD1. This CDR3 is built from 17 residues. Germline V lookup: CDR1 LNHDA, CDR2 SQIVND (reference sequence). V was clipped by 6 bases and J by 4 bases; unmatched bases: 14. The CDR3 DNA reads as TGTGCCAGTAGCCCTCCGTCCGGGACAGGGGAGGGCTATGGCTACACCTTC. It is translated as CASSPPSGTGEGYGYTF.

The rearrangement links TRBV27 to TRBJ1-2; 8 bases align to TRBD1. Germline lookup yields CDR1 MNHEY and CDR2 SMNVEV (reference sequence). The CDR3 spans 15 residues. Trimming took 6 bases from V and 8 from J; bases not matched to a gene: 14. The CDR3: CASSPLPTGENGYTF. The DNA for the CDR3 is TGTGCCAGCAGCCCTCTACCGACAGGGGAAAACGGCTACACCTTC.

The V and J genes are TRBV5-1 and TRBJ2-5; D gene uncertain. In germline, CDR1 is SGHRS, CDR2 YFSETQ. This CDR3 comprises 12 residues. The germline V and J ends were trimmed by 6 bases and 5 bases, with 11 bases remaining between them. The CDR3 loop reads CASMDGMETQYF. As DNA, the CDR3 is TGCGCCAGCATGGACGGAATGGAGACCCAGTACTTC.

The rearrangement links TRBV6-4 to TRBJ2-2, with D maybe TRBD1 (5 bases). V was clipped by 3 bases and J by 0 bases, with 8 bases between them. CDR1 is MRHNA, CDR2 SNTAGT, per germline. The CDR3 has 15 residues. CDR3 bases: TGTGCCAGCAGTGAGGGGCAGTCGAACACCGGGGAGCTGTTTTTT. Its translation is CASSEGQSNTGELFF.

The V gene is TRBV2, the J gene TRBJ2-3; possibly TRBD2 for D (6 bases). Germline V gives CDR1 SNHLY, CDR2 FYNNEI. This CDR3 has 14 residues. The V gene lost 0 bases and the J gene lost 9 bases, with 13 bases spanning the gap. In DNA form, the CDR3 reads TGTGCCAGCAGTGAAGCACGGGACTCAATAACGCAGTATTTT. It specifies CASSEARDSITQYF.

The chain carries TRBV10-3 and TRBJ1-3; D is uncertain. The CDR3 extends over 14 amino acids. V shed 3 bases and J shed 0 bases, with 6 bases lying between them. Germline values: CDR1 ENHRY, CDR2 SYGVKD. Written as DNA, the CDR3 is TGTGCCATCAGTGATAACAACTCTGGAAACACCATATATTTT. Protein product: CAISDNNSGNTIYF.

The rearrangement uses TRBV30 and TRBJ1-1, with D uncertain. Trimming shortened V by 0 bases and J by 5 bases, and 19 bases separated the two germline ends. In germline, CDR1 is GTSNPN, CDR2 SVGIG (reference sequence). The CDR3 length is 16 residues. The CDR3 bases are TGTGCCTGGAGTGTAAATGGTTTGGGCAGCAGGACTGAAGCTTTCTTT. It encodes CAWSVNGLGSRTEAFF.

The J gene is TRBJ2-7, the V gene TRBV6-5, with 9 nucleotides matching TRBD1. This CDR3 has 13 residues. V was clipped by 7 bases and J by 4 bases; unmatched bases: 5. In germline, CDR1 is MNHEY, CDR2 SVGAGI. The DNA for the CDR3 is TGTGCCAGCAAGCTGACAGGGGGGTACGAGCAGTACTTC. Translation gives CASKLTGGYEQYF.

This chain connects TRBV14 to TRBJ2-7, with TRBD2 as a possible D gene (6 bases). The V gene lost 8 bases and the J gene lost 6 bases, with 20 bases spanning the gap. CDR3 length: 14 residues. Germline V gives CDR1 SGHDN, CDR2 FVKESK. For the CDR3, the DNA is TGTGCCAGCCGGGGGACCGGGGAAAGACGCGAGCAGTACTTC. Protein: CASRGTGERREQYF.

The CDR3 coding sequence is TGTGCCAGCACAGTGGGACGGCCCTACGAGCAGTACTTC. It is translated as CASTVGRPYEQYF. V gene TRBV6-5 combines with J gene TRBJ2-7, with D perhaps being TRBD1 or TRBD2 (5 bases each). This CDR3 has 13 amino acids. Trimming stripped 7 bases from V and 2 bases from J, with 12 bases between. CDR1 MNHEY and CDR2 SVGAGI come from the germline V gene.

The chain carries TRBV7-2 and TRBJ2-3; a weak D match, TRBD1 (6 bases). This CDR3 has 17 residues. Trimming pared 2 bases from V and 4 bases from J, leaving 19 bases between. Germline V gene data show CDR1 as SGHTA and CDR2 as FQGNSA. The CDR3 here is CASSLSGLGGPADTQYF. The CDR3 DNA reads as TGTGCCAGCAGCTTATCTGGCCTAGGGGGACCGGCAGATACGCAGTATTTT.

This chain joins TRBV10-1 and TRBJ2-2, with a weak D call TRBD2 (5 bases). Deletions cut 2 bases from V and 7 bases from J, with 8 bases between. Germline V gene lookup returns CDR1 WNHNN and CDR2 SYGVQD (reference sequence). The CDR3 consists of 13 residues. In DNA form, the CDR3 reads TGCGCCAGCAGTGAGGGAGGCTACGGGGAGCTGTTTTTT. As protein: CASSEGGYGELFF.

On this clone itself: An end of the junction does not agree with germline; a read error may underlie this. The DNA of the CDR3 is TGTGCCAGCAGCTTTTATCCAGCGGGCGGCTCCTTCAATGAGCAGTTCTTC. This gives the protein CASSFYPAGGSFNEQFF. V and J are TRBV27 and TRBJ2-1; possible D gene TRBD2, 6 bases. The germline CDR1 and CDR2 sequences are MNHEY and SMNVEV (reference sequence). This CDR3 is built from 17 residues.

CDR3 in amino acids: CAWSVQPDEQFF. Written as DNA, the CDR3 is TGTGCCTGGAGTGTACAGCCGGACGAGCAGTTCTTC. The V and J genes are TRBV30 and TRBJ2-1, with no clear D. The ends were cut back, 0 bases at V and 10 bases at J, with 10 bases in the middle. Germline V lookup: CDR1 GTSNPN, CDR2 SVGIG (reference sequence). The CDR3 spans 12 residues.

This chain connects TRBV28 to TRBJ1-2, with D uncertain. The germline V gene has CDR1 MDHEN and CDR2 SYDVKM. Trimming cost V 5 bases and J 4 bases, with 14 bases left between them. The CDR3 totals 14 residues. CDR3: CASSQAGESYGYTF. CDR3 coding DNA: TGTGCCAGCAGTCAGGCGGGTGAAAGCTATGGCTACACCTTC.

This clone showed up just a few times. The chain links TRBV6-1 to TRBJ1-2, with a possible D match to TRBD1 (5 bases). CDR3 length: 14 amino acids. The germline gives CDR1 MNHNS, CDR2 SASEGT. Trimming removed 1 base at V and 5 bases at J, with 11 bases between. The CDR3 bases are TGTGCCAGCAGTGAAGGGGGGACCTTTTATGGCTACACCTTC. This encodes CASSEGGTFYGYTF.

The gene calls are TRBV2 and TRBJ2-5; TRBD1 might be the D (7 bases). The CDR3 has 13 amino acids. The V end was cut by 4 bases, the J end by 7 bases, with 13 bases between. Germline V lookup: CDR1 SNHLY, CDR2 FYNNEI. CDR3 in DNA: TGTGCCAGCAGTGCTGACCAGGGGGGGACCCAGTACTTC. This sequence encodes CASSADQGGTQYF.